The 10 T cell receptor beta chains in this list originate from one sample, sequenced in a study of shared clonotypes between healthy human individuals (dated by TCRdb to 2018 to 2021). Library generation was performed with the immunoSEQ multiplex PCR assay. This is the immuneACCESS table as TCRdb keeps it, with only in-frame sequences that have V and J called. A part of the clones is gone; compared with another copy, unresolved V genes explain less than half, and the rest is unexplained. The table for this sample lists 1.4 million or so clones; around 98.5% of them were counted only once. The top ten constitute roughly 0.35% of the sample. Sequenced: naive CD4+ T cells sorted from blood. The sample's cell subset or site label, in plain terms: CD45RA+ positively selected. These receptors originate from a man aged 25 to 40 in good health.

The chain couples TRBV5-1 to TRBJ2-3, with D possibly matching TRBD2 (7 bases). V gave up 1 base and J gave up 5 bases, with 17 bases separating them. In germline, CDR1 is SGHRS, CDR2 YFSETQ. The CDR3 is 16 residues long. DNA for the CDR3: TGCGCCAGCAGCTTGTGGTTGGGGGGGCCTCAAGATACGCAGTATTTT. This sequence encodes CASSLWLGGPQDTQYF.

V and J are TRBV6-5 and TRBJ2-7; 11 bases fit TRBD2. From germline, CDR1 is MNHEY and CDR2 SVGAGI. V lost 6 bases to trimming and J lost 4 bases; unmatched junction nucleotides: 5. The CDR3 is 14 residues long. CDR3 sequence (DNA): TGTGCCAGCAGGGAACTAGCGGGAGTATACGAGCAGTACTTC. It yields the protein CASRELAGVYEQYF.

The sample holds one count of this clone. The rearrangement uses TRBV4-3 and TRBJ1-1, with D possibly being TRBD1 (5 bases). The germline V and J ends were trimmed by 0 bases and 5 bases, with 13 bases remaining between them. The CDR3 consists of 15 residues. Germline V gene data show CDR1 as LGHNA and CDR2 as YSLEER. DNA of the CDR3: TGCGCCAGCAGCCAAGATCACGGGGGGGGTACTGAAGCTTTCTTT. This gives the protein CASSQDHGGGTEAFF.

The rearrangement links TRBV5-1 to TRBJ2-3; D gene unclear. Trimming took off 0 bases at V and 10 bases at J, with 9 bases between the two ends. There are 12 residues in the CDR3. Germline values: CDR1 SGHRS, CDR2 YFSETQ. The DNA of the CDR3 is TGCGCCAGCAGCTTGGTTGGTTTGGCGCAGTATTTT. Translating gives CASSLVGLAQYF.

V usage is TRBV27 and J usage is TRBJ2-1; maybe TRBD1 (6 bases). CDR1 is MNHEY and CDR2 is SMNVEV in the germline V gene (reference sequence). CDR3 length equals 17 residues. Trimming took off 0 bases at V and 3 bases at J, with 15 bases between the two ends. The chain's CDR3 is CASSLSSPGQLYNEQFF. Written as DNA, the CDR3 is TGTGCCAGCAGTTTATCATCCCCCGGACAGCTCTACAATGAGCAGTTCTTC.

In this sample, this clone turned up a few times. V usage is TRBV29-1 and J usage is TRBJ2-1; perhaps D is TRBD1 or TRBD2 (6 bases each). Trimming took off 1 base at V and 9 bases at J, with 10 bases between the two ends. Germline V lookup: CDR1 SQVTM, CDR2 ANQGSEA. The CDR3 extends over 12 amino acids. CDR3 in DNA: TGCAGCGTTGAAGGGGGGGCTGCTGAGCAGTTCTTC. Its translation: CSVEGGAAEQFF.

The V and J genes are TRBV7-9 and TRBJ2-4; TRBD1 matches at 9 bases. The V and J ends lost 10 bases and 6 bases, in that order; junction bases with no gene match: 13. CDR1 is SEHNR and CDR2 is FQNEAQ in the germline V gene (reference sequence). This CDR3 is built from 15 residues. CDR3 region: CAIKVQGAQGNIQYF. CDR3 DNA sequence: TGTGCCATCAAGGTACAGGGGGCTCAGGGAAACATTCAGTACTTC. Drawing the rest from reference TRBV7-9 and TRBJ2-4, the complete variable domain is DTGVSQNPRHKITKRGQNVTFRCDPISEHNRLYWYRQTLGQGPEFLTYFQNEAQLEKSRLLSDRFSAERPKGSFSTLEIQRTEQGDSAMYLCAIKVQGAQGNIQYFGAGTRLSVL.

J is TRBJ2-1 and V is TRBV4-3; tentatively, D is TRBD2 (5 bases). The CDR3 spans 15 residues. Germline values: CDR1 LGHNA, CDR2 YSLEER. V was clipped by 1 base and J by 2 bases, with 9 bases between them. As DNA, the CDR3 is TGCGCCAGCAGCCAAGCTCTAGCCCCCTACAATGAGCAGTTCTTC. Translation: CASSQALAPYNEQFF.

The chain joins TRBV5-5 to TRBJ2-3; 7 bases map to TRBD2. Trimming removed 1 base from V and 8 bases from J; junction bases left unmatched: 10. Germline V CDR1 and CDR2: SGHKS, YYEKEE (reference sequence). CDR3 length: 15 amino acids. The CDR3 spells CASSLREAPWGTQYF. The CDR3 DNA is TGTGCCAGCAGCTTGCGGGAGGCACCCTGGGGTACGCAGTATTTT.

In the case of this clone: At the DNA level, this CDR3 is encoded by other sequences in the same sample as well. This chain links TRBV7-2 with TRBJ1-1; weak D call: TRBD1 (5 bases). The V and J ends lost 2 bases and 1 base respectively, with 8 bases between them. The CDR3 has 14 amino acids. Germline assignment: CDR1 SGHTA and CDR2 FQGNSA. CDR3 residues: CASSLSGGNTEAFF. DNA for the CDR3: TGTGCCAGCAGCTTAAGTGGGGGGAACACTGAAGCTTTCTTT.